Listed here are 25 T cell receptor beta chains from one sample, sequenced in a study of early T cells in non-severe SARS-CoV-2 infection. TCRdb re-called the 5' RACE reads through MiXCR, storing one row per CDR3 protein. This table has roughly 93,000 distinct CDR3 sequences, roughly 11% appearing once. Material for sequencing was whole blood. Receptor source: an adult who was a healthcare worker with PCR-confirmed SARS-CoV-2 infection or an uninfected control (not recorded which).

This clonotype came up a few times. The rearrangement links TRBV4-1 to TRBJ1-2, with a tentative D call TRBD1 (5 bases). Germline V CDR1 and CDR2: MGHRA, YSYEKL. The CDR3 is 13 amino acids. Trimming shortened V by 1 base and J by 8 bases, and 11 bases separated the two germline ends. The CDR3 coding sequence is TGCGCCAGCAGCCAAGGAGCAGGGCCCGGCTACACCTTC. Residues: CASSQGAGPGYTF.

At least ten counts were recorded for this clonotype. This rearrangement joins TRBV4-1 to TRBJ2-1, with 11 bases identical to TRBD1. V lost 3 bases to trimming and J lost 8 bases; unmatched junction nucleotides: 9. The CDR3 contains 16 residues. Germline V gene lookup returns CDR1 MGHRA and CDR2 YSYEKL. The CDR3 reads CASSHVLGQGGDEQFF. CDR3 DNA sequence: TGCGCCAGCAGCCATGTCCTGGGACAGGGGGGTGATGAGCAGTTCTTC.

The table lists this clonotype with many counts. This rearrangement joins TRBV9 to TRBJ2-7; unclear D gene. The ends were cut back, 0 bases at V and 2 bases at J, with 9 bases in the middle. This CDR3 spans 14 amino acids. Germline V lookup: CDR1 SGDLS, CDR2 YYNGEE. CDR3: CASSVEVGTYEQYF. For the CDR3, the DNA is TGTGCCAGCAGCGTAGAAGTAGGAACCTACGAGCAGTACTTC.

V gene TRBV6-2 or TRBV6-3 combines with J gene TRBJ2-7; no definite D call. Germline CDR1 reads MNHEY; CDR2 reads SVGEGT. V was pared by 0 bases and J by 7 bases, with 16 bases between. CDR3 length: 15 residues. The CDR3 sequence: CASSYSTWALVEQYF. As DNA, the CDR3 is TGTGCCAGCAGTTACTCGACGTGGGCCCTGGTTGAGCAGTACTTC.

This clonotype was seen a handful of times. V is TRBV12-3 or TRBV12-4 and J is TRBJ2-7, with D tentatively TRBD2 (5 bases). The CDR3 has 16 amino acids. Between the trimmed V and J ends, which lost 1 base and 1 base, there was a span of 14 bases. The CDR3, as DNA: TGTGCCAGCAGTTTAGATTCGCTAGCTGCGTCCTACGAGCAGTACTTC. Its translation: CASSLDSLAASYEQYF.

The rearrangement uses TRBV29-1 and TRBJ1-3; D unresolved. CDR3 size: 13 residues. The ends were cut back, 3 bases at V and 2 bases at J, with 8 bases in the middle. The germline V gene encodes CDR1 SQVTM and CDR2 ANQGSEA. The CDR3 reads CSVESEPGNTIYF. In nucleotides, the CDR3 is TGCAGCGTTGAGAGCGAACCTGGAAACACCATATATTTT.

This clonotype has just a few counts. The chain has TRBV5-1 and TRBJ2-2; a weak D match, TRBD1 (5 bases). V lost 4 bases and J lost 1, with 8 bases in between. The germline CDR1 and CDR2 sequences are SGHRS and YFSETQ. This CDR3 spans 14 amino acids. Here the CDR3 DNA reads TGCGCCAGCAGCCCCCAGGGGAACACCGGGGAGCTGTTTTTT. Amino acids: CASSPQGNTGELFF.

This clonotype has more than one count but fewer than ten. This sequence joins TRBV29-1 and TRBJ2-5; TRBD2 matches 8 bases. Per the germline V gene, CDR1 is SQVTM and CDR2 is ANQGSEA. This CDR3 is 13 amino acids long. After removal of 3 bases from V and 2 bases from J, the junction contained 2 bases not matched to a gene. The CDR3 sequence is CSVDGGRQETQYF. As DNA, the CDR3 is TGCAGCGTTGACGGCGGGAGGCAAGAGACCCAGTACTTC. Combining the CDR3 with reference TRBV29-1 and TRBJ2-5 gives the whole variable domain SAVISQKPSRDICQRGTSLTIQCQVDSQVTMMFWYRQQPGQSLTLIATANQGSEATYESGFVIDKFPISRPNLTFSTLTVSNMSPEDSSIYLCSVDGGRQETQYFGPGTRLLVL.

Many counts were recorded for this clonotype. The CDR3 loop reads CSVEASRDNEQFF. In nucleotides, the CDR3 is TGCAGCGTTGAGGCTAGCAGAGACAATGAGCAGTTCTTC. The V and J genes are TRBV29-1 and TRBJ2-1, with D possibly TRBD2 on 5 matching bases. Germline V gives CDR1 SQVTM, CDR2 ANQGSEA. This CDR3 contains 13 residues. V lost 3 bases to trimming and J lost 5 bases, with 11 bases between them.

This clonotype was observed a single time. The chain joins TRBV20-1 to TRBJ2-7; TRBD2 matches 10 bases. Trimming at V came to 6 bases and at J to 3 bases, leaving 14 bases not matched to a gene. Per the germline V gene, CDR1 is DFQATT and CDR2 is SNEGSKA (reference sequence). CDR3 length: 16 amino acids. This CDR3 reads CSASTTGTSEGYEQYF. The CDR3, as DNA: TGCAGTGCCAGCACAACCGGGACTAGCGAGGGCTACGAGCAGTACTTC.

This clonotype was recorded many times. This chain uses TRBV7-8 with TRBJ2-3, with 8 bases matching TRBD2. V gave up 3 bases and J gave up 1 base; unmatched junction bases: 3. This CDR3 region has 15 residues. Germline CDR1 reads SGHVS; CDR2 reads FQNEAQ. The CDR3: CASSFRGGRTDTQYF. The DNA for the CDR3 is TGTGCCAGCAGCTTTCGCGGGGGGCGCACAGATACGCAGTATTTT.

This clonotype was picked up many times. The chain is built from TRBV28 and TRBJ2-7, with TRBD1 identical over 7 bases. The CDR3 is 17 residues long. CDR1 is MDHEN and CDR2 is SYDVKM in the germline V gene. V shed 4 bases and J 4 bases; nucleotides not matched to a gene: 16. In nucleotides, the CDR3 is TGTGCCAGCAGTTCTTCCCGCCCAGGGGGAAATCTGTACGAGCAGTACTTC. It yields the protein CASSSSRPGGNLYEQYF.

This clonotype showed up just a few times. This chain links TRBV10-2 with TRBJ2-1; D is unclear. With 5 bases removed from V and 5 bases from J, the gap between germline ends came to 10 bases. The CDR3 length is 13 residues. The germline CDR1 and CDR2 sequences are WSHSY and SAAADI. In DNA, the CDR3 is TGCGCCAGCAGTACGGTGGTTAACAATGAGCAGTTCTTC. It encodes CASSTVVNNEQFF.

This clonotype was seen many times. The chain links TRBV7-9 to TRBJ1-1, with D possibly matching TRBD1 (5 bases). Germline CDR1 is SEHNR and CDR2 is FQNEAQ (reference sequence). The CDR3 sequence is 14 residues long. V lost 3 bases, J lost 5 bases, and 13 bases lay in between. The CDR3 sequence: CASSFSGPTTEAFF. For the CDR3, the DNA is TGTGCCAGCAGCTTTTCGGGACCAACAACTGAAGCTTTCTTT.

This clonotype was observed at least ten times. The chain employs TRBV29-1 and TRBJ2-2, with D possibly matching TRBD1 (5 bases). Trimming shortened V by 4 bases and J by 1 base, and 7 bases separated the two germline ends. The germline CDR1 and CDR2 sequences are SQVTM and ANQGSEA. The CDR3 consists of 13 residues. Written as DNA, the CDR3 is TGCAGCGTTGGGCAGGGGAACACCGGGGAGCTGTTTTTT. Translated: CSVGQGNTGELFF.

This clonotype was seen ten or more times. The V and J genes are TRBV2 and TRBJ2-7; 12 bases align to TRBD1. The CDR3 has 15 amino acids. Germline loops: CDR1 SNHLY, CDR2 FYNNEI. Trimming cost V 6 bases and J 5 bases; bases outside gene matches: 8. Written as DNA, the CDR3 is TGTGCCAGCAGGGGATGGGACAGGGGGCACCACGAGCAGTACTTC. It encodes CASRGWDRGHHEQYF.

This clonotype has just a few counts. The chain uses TRBV3-1 and TRBJ1-6; unclear D gene. Looked up from germline, CDR1 is LGHDT and CDR2 is YNNKEL (reference sequence). This CDR3 has 15 amino acids. V gave up 0 bases and J gave up 7 bases, with 10 bases separating them. The CDR3 reads CASSQDYGLNSPLHF. In nucleotides, the CDR3 is TGTGCCAGCAGCCAAGATTACGGGTTAAATTCACCCCTCCACTTT.

This clonotype was detected a few times. V is TRBV29-1 and J is TRBJ2-7; TRBD2 agrees at 10 bases. The trim removed 7 bases at V and 4 bases at J, leaving 7 bases unmatched. Germline V gene data show CDR1 as SQVTM and CDR2 as ANQGSEA. The CDR3 length is 13 residues. CDR3 residues: CSAQAGGPYEQYF. The CDR3 region has the DNA TGCAGCGCCCAAGCGGGAGGGCCTTACGAGCAGTACTTC.

This clonotype was observed a handful of times. J is TRBJ1-1 and V is TRBV29-1; unclear D gene. Between the trimmed V and J ends, which lost 6 bases and 1 base, there was a span of 15 bases. This CDR3 is 14 amino acids long. Germline V gene sequence: CDR1 SQVTM, CDR2 ANQGSEA. The chain's CDR3 is CSVKAKLGNTEAFF. The CDR3 DNA is TGCAGCGTCAAGGCCAAGTTGGGGAACACTGAAGCTTTCTTT. Drawing the rest from reference TRBV29-1 and TRBJ1-1, the complete variable domain is SAVISQKPSRDICQRGTSLTIQCQVDSQVTMMFWYRQQPGQSLTLIATANQGSEATYESGFVIDKFPISRPNLTFSTLTVSNMSPEDSSIYLCSVKAKLGNTEAFFGQGTRLTVV.

The V call is TRBV12-3 or TRBV12-4, the J call TRBJ2-1; D gene uncertain. Deletions cut 2 bases from V and 7 bases from J, with 6 bases between. The CDR3 extends over 12 amino acids. CDR3 DNA sequence: TGTGCCAGCAGTTTAAGCGAAAATGAGCAGTTCTTC. It codes for CASSLSENEQFF.

This clonotype was seen only a few times. The chain recombines TRBV29-1 with TRBJ2-1, with D maybe TRBD2 (6 bases). V gave up 5 bases and J gave up 6 bases, with 11 bases separating them. CDR1 SQVTM and CDR2 ANQGSEA come from the germline V gene. The CDR3 is 12 amino acids. CDR3 DNA: TGCAGCGTTCGGGACTGGGGCAATGAGCAGTTCTTC. Translation: CSVRDWGNEQFF.

This sequence joins TRBV6-2 or TRBV6-3 and TRBJ1-1; D perhaps matches TRBD1 (6 bases). Trimming took 9 bases from V and 4 from J, leaving 21 bases between them. The CDR3 sequence is 15 residues long. Germline CDR1 and CDR2: MNHEY and SVGEGT. CDR3 nucleotide sequence: TGTGCCAGTTCGTACCCCAGGGGATGGGGCACTGAAGCTTTCTTT. Protein product: CASSYPRGWGTEAFF.

This chain links TRBV29-1 with TRBJ2-1; no firm D call. Trimming left V 2 bases short and J 7 bases short, with 9 bases between. The CDR3 runs 12 residues. Germline V gene lookup returns CDR1 SQVTM and CDR2 ANQGSEA. The CDR3 is CSVESLGNEQFF. CDR3 bases: TGCAGCGTTGAAAGCTTGGGGAATGAGCAGTTCTTC.

On this clonotype: The CDR3 does not close with the conserved phenylalanine or tryptophan, likely indicating a read error. The genes are TRBV7-9 and TRBJ2-3; TRBD2 agrees at 7 bases. Germline V CDR1 and CDR2: SEHNR, FQNEAQ (reference sequence). The V and J ends lost 2 bases and 1 base, in that order; junction bases with no gene match: 3. The CDR3 runs 15 residues. DNA of the CDR3: TGTGCCAGCAGCTTACGAACTAGCGGCACAGATACGCAGTATTCT. Its translation is CASSLRTSGTDTQYS.

In its sample, this clonotype was seen a few times. The V gene is TRBV15, the J gene TRBJ2-1, with D perhaps matching TRBD1 or TRBD2 (6 bases each). The V and J ends lost 5 bases and 10 bases respectively, with 24 bases between them. CDR1 is LNHNV and CDR2 is YYDKDF in the germline V gene (reference sequence). This CDR3 contains 16 residues. CDR3 in DNA: TGTGCCACCAGCTCCTTCGACGGGGGCCTCCTTAGAGAGCAGTTCTTC. Residues: CATSSFDGGLLREQFF.